Listed below are T cell receptor beta chains from one sample, sequenced in a study of cytomegalovirus exposure and HLA in healthy donors. TCRdb keeps only in-frame clones here, not all; method: immunoSEQ multiplex PCR. The data contain some 150,000 clones, around two thirds of them singletons. The sequenced sample was PBMCs. Source of these receptors: a woman aged 55-70 years in good health and CMV-seropositive. CDR3s include the opening cysteine and the closing phenylalanine or tryptophan. D genes are given only for firm matches. Clone size is shown for a subset of rows, as once, few, many or a class of expanded clone.

V gene	J gene	D gene	clone size	CDR3 length	CDR3 DNA	CDR3 protein
TRBV28	TRBJ1-3	-	-	15	TGTGCCAGCAGTCGACAGGCAAGCTCTGGAAACACCATATATTTT	CASSRQASSGNTIYF
TRBV27	TRBJ2-1	-	-	11	TGTGCCAGCAGTTTGCGAAATGAGCAGTTCTTC	CASSLRNEQFF
TRBV30	TRBJ2-2	-	-	12	TGTGCCTGGAGTGTACAGACACGGGAGCTGTTTTTT	CAWSVQTRELFF
TRBV5-1	TRBJ2-1	TRBD2	-	15	TGCGCCAGCAGCCTGCAAGCGGGAGGGCTTAATGAGCAGTTCTTC	CASSLQAGGLNEQFF
TRBV10-3	TRBJ2-6	TRBD1	-	16	TGTGCCATCACCCAGACAGGGTCTTCCGGGGCCAACGTCCTGACTTTC	CAITQTGSSGANVLTF
TRBV10-1	TRBJ2-7	TRBD2	-	13	TGCGCCAGCAGTGAGTATTCGGGGGGCGAGCAGTACTTC	CASSEYSGGEQYF
TRBV19	TRBJ1-1	TRBD1	-	16	TGTGCCAGTACCGGACAGGGGGCTAGGTTCGTCACTGAAGCTTTCTTT	CASTGQGARFVTEAFF
TRBV6-5	TRBJ1-2	-	-	12	TGTGCCACTACGACCCGGGGCTATGGCTACACCTTC	CATTTRGYGYTF
TRBV6-6	TRBJ1-1	-	-	12	TGTGCCAGCAGTTGGACGGAGGGAGAAGCTTTCTTT	CASSWTEGEAFF
TRBV6-1	TRBJ2-7	-	-	14	TGTGCCAGCAGACAGGACGCTGTAACCTACGAGCAGTACTTC	CASRQDAVTYEQYF
TRBV5-6	TRBJ1-1	TRBD1	-	14	TGTGCCAGCAGCCCCGGACAGGGAAACACTGAAGCTTTCTTT	CASSPGQGNTEAFF
TRBV7-9	TRBJ1-2	TRBD1	few	16	TGTGCCAGCAGCTTCGGACAGGGCGAAGCTAACTATGGCTACACCTTC	CASSFGQGEANYGYTF
TRBV18	TRBJ2-1	-	-	13	TGTGCCAGCTCACCAGGGACTTACAATGAGCAGTTCTTC	CASSPGTYNEQFF
TRBV7-9	TRBJ1-1	-	once	16	TGTGCCAGCAGCTTGAGGGGGGGGGACCGGGACACTGAAGCTTTCTTT	CASSLRGGDRDTEAFF
TRBV28	TRBJ1-3	TRBD1	-	16	TGTGCCAGCAGTCCGCCGGGACAGGCCCCAGGAAACACCATATATTTT	CASSPPGQAPGNTIYF
TRBV6-1	TRBJ1-2	TRBD1	few	13	TGTGCCAGCAGTCCCCGGGACAGCGACGGCTACACCTTC	CASSPRDSDGYTF
TRBV5-4	TRBJ1-5	-	-	14	TGTGCCAGCAGCTTGGAAGGGGAGGGGCAGCCCCAGCATTTT	CASSLEGEGQPQHF
TRBV6-5	TRBJ1-1	-	-	13	TGTGCCAGCGCCGGGTCCCTGAACACTGAAGCTTTCTTT	CASAGSLNTEAFF
TRBV10-3	TRBJ2-1	TRBD2	-	15	TGTGCCATCATGGGGACTAGCGGGAGCTACAATGAGCAGTTCTTC	CAIMGTSGSYNEQFF
TRBV2	TRBJ1-5	-	-	12	TGTGCCAGCAGTGAGTCAGATCAGCCCCAGCATTTT	CASSESDQPQHF
TRBV9	TRBJ1-4	-	-	14	TGTGCCAGCAGTCCTGGACAGAGTAATGAAAAACTGTTTTTT	CASSPGQSNEKLFF
TRBV5-8	TRBJ1-2	-	-	14	TGTGCCAGCAGCTTGATACCTCCAGACTATGGCTACACCTTC	CASSLIPPDYGYTF
TRBV5-4	TRBJ2-7	TRBD1	-	14	TGTGCCAGCAGCGCATCGGGACAGACCTACGAGCAGTACTTC	CASSASGQTYEQYF
TRBV4-1	TRBJ1-2	-	-	14	TGCGCCAGCAGCCAAGATCAGGGCTTCTATGGCTACACCTTC	CASSQDQGFYGYTF
TRBV2	TRBJ2-7	-	once	15	TGTGCCAGCAGGGAGATCGGGGTCAGGGGCTCCGAGCAGTACTTC	CASREIGVRGSEQYF
TRBV28	TRBJ2-7	-	-	15	TGTGCCAGCAAGGGTCCGGGAGCCTTATCCTACGAGCAGTACTTC	CASKGPGALSYEQYF
TRBV6-9	TRBJ2-7	-	-	14	TGTGCCAGCAGTTACGGGGGAGAACTCTACGAGCAGTACTTC	CASSYGGELYEQYF
TRBV2	TRBJ2-2	-	few	13	TGTGCCAGCGGGATCCGAGGGTCCGGGGAGCTGTTTTTT	CASGIRGSGELFF
TRBV2	TRBJ1-4	-	-	14	TGTGCCAGCAGTGAATCGGGGTTTAATGAAAAACTGTTTTTT	CASSESGFNEKLFF
TRBV27	TRBJ2-1	TRBD2	-	15	TGTGCCAGCACCCTAGGGACTAGCGCCTACAATGAGCAGTTCTTC	CASTLGTSAYNEQFF
TRBV29-1	TRBJ2-1	-	-	13	TGCAGCGCCACAGGGCTTTCCTACAATGAGCAGTTCTTC	CSATGLSYNEQFF
TRBV5-1	TRBJ1-5	-	-	16	TGCGCCAGCAGCCACTCCAGGCAGGATAGCAATCAGCCCCAGCATTTT	CASSHSRQDSNQPQHF
TRBV5-1	TRBJ1-4	-	-	14	TGCGCCAGCAGCTTGGGACAGGTTAATGAAAAACTGTTTTTT	CASSLGQVNEKLFF